This note documents a single T cell receptor beta chain sequence. The data are from a study of blood T cell repertoires in COVID-19. Generated by immunoSEQ multiplex PCR, the TCRdb table keeps only in-frame clones and is missing some. The sample has roughly 280,000 clones, roughly 90% seen once. The source material was peripheral blood. The TCR sequence derives from a young man with active or convalescent COVID-19.

Written as DNA, the CDR3 is TGCGCCAGCAGCTTTACGGGACAGGTTTACAATGAGCAGTTCTTC. Protein product: CASSFTGQVYNEQFF. The rearrangement links TRBV5-1 to TRBJ2-1; 8 bases map to TRBD1. Germline V gene sequence: CDR1 SGHRS, CDR2 YFSETQ. The CDR3 runs 15 residues. V lost 2 bases, J lost 4 bases, and 5 bases stayed unmatched.